The T cell receptor (beta chain) described here comes from a study of blood T cell repertoires in COVID-19. Study overall: In each case, the material was cDNA or gDNA derived from T cells, B-cell-depleted T cells, or PBMCs.

Libraries were prepared by immunoSEQ multiplex PCR; TCRdb keeps only in-frame clonotypes and omits some of them. The sample lists some 220,000 clones, roughly 84% seen once, with around 3% in the top ten. J lost 3 bases, V lost 5 bases, and 13 bases had no gene match. The V gene's germline CDR1 is MNHNY and CDR2 SVGAGI (reference sequence). This CDR3 is 17 amino acids long. This clonotype was sampled from a man aged 50-60 years who had recovered from COVID-19. The V gene is TRBV6-6, the J gene TRBJ2-1, with 7 bases aligning to TRBD2. The sequenced sample consisted of peripheral blood. The CDR3 DNA is TGTGCCAGCAGTCGGCTCCCCCCCAGCGGGATCTACAATGAGCAGTTCTTC. Translation gives CASSRLPPSGIYNEQFF.